A selection of T cell receptor beta chains follows, all from one sample in a study of blood T cell repertoires in COVID-19. Some clones are missing from TCRdb's copy, which holds only in-frame ones; the method was immunoSEQ multiplex PCR. The sample yields some 99,000 clones, 70% to 90% seen once. The sample taken for sequencing was peripheral blood. The receptors shown here come from a man in his 70s with acute or convalescent COVID-19. CDR3s include the opening cysteine and the closing phenylalanine or tryptophan. Only part of the rows carry a size: once, few, many, or a class if the clone is expanded.

TRBV25-1	.	CASPGEVGNTIYF
TRBV18	.	CASSPEQERSGGYTF
TRBV12-3/TRBV12-4	.	CASSQGRETQYF
TRBV9	.	CASSVGGSNQPQHF
TRBV7-9	.	CASSLDPSGGANEQFF
TRBV5-1	.	CASSSAGGIDEQFF
TRBV7-8	.	CASSPGTGGPNEQFF
TRBV6-5	.	CASIRQGNNEQFF
TRBV28	once	CASSLAGVGGYTF
TRBV10-3	once	CAISVREQETQYF
TRBV19	.	CASSISYRIMNTEAFF
TRBV2	.	CASSPRPPGAFNEQFF
TRBV27	once	CATARSQGTNTEAFF
TRBV21-1	.	CASSKAPPGTARESYGYTF
TRBV19	once	CASSIGGVGGYTF
TRBV6-6	.	CASGRSSTGELFF
TRBV19	.	CASTPGTGGGYGYTF
TRBV6-5	.	CASSITGTSTDTQYF
TRBV6-5	.	CASSYSAGGLGKLFF
TRBV4-1	.	CASSPRSGGLNYGYTF
TRBV27	.	CASSTPLAGGRVDTQYF
TRBV19	once	CASSPQGNQPQHF
TRBV11-2	.	CASSADTNYGYTF